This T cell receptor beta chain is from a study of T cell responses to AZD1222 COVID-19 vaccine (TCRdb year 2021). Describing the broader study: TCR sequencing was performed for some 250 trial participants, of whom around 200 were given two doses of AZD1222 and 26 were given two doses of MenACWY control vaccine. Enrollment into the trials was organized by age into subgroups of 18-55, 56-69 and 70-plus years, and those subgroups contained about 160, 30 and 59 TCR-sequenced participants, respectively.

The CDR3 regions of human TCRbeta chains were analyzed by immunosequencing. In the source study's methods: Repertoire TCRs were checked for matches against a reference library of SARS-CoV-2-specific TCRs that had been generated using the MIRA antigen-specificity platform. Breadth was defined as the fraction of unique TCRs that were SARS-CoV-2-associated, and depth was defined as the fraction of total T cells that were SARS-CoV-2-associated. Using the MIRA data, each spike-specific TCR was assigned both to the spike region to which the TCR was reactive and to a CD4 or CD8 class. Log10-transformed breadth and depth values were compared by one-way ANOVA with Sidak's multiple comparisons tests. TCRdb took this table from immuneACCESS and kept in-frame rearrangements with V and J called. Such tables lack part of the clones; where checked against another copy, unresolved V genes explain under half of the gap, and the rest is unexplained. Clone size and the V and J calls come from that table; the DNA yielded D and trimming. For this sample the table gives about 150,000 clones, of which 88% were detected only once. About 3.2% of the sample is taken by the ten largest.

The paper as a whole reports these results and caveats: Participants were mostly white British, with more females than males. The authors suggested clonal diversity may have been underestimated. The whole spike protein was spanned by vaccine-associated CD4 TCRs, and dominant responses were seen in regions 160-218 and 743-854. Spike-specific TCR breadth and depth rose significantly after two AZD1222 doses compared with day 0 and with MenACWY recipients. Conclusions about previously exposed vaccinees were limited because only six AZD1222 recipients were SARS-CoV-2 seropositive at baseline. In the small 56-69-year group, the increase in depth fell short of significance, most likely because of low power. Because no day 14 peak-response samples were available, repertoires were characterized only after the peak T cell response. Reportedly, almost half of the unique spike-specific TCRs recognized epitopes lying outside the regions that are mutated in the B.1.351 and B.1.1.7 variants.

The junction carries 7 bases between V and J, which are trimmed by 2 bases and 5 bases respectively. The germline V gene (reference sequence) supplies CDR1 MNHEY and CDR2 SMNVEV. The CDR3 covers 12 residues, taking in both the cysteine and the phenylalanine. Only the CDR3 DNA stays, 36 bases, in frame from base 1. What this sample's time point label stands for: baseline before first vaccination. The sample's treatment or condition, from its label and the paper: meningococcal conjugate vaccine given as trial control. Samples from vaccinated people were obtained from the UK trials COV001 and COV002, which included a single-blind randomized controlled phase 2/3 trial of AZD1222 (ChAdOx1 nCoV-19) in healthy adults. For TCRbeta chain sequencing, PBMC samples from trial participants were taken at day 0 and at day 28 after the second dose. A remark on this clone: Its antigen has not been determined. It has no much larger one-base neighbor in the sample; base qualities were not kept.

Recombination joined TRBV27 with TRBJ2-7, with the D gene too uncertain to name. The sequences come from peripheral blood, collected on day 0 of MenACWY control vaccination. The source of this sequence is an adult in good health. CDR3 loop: CASSLGWDEQYF. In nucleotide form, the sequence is TGTGCCAGCAGTTTAGGGTGGGACGAGCAGTACTTC.